The 2 T cell receptor beta chains given below trace back to one sample, sequenced in a study of OX40 agonist ivuxolimab in advanced cancers. Only in-frame clones appear in the TCRdb table, and some are missing; sequencing was by immunoSEQ multiplex PCR. The sample lists approximately 64,000 clones, around 89% seen once, with 0.65% to 0.7% in the top ten. The sequences come from CD4+ or CD8+ T cells sorted from blood, collected in a trial of the OX40 agonist ivuxolimab. The receptor set was obtained from an adult with an advanced solid tumor such as melanoma, head and neck, liver or kidney cancer.

The chain carries TRBV5-8 and TRBJ1-2; 8 bases are a match to TRBD1. V lost 5 bases, J lost 6 bases, and 9 bases stayed unmatched. The CDR3 has 14 amino acids. The germline gives CDR1 SGHTS, CDR2 YDEGEE. The CDR3 region has the DNA TGTGCCAGCAGAAGGACAGGGTCAGCACATGGCTACACCTTC. This sequence encodes CASRRTGSAHGYTF.

The chain couples TRBV2 to TRBJ2-6; D ambiguous. CDR1 and CDR2 from the germline V gene are SNHLY and FYNNEI. There are 16 residues in the CDR3. V gave up 0 bases and J gave up 0 bases, with 6 bases separating them. In nucleotides, the CDR3 is TGTGCCAGCAGTGAAGCGGGTGCCTCTGGGGCCAACGTCCTGACTTTC. It yields the protein CASSEAGASGANVLTF.